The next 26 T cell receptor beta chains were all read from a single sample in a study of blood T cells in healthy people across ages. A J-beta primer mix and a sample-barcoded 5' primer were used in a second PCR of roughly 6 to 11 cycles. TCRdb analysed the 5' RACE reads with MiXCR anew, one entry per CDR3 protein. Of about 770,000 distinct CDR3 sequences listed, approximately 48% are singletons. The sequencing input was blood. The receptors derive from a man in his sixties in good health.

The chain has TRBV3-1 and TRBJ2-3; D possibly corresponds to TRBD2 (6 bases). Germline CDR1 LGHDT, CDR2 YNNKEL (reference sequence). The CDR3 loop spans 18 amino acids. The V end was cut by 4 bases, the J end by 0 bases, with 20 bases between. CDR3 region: CASSRPGIGTSSTDTQYF. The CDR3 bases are TGTGCCAGCAGCCGCCCCGGAATAGGAACTAGCAGCACAGATACGCAGTATTTT.

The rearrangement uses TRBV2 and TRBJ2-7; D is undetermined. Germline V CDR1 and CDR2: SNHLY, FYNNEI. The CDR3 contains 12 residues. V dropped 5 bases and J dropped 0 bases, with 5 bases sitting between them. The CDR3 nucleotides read TGTGCCAGCAGTATGAGCTCCTACGAGCAGTACTTC. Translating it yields CASSMSSYEQYF.

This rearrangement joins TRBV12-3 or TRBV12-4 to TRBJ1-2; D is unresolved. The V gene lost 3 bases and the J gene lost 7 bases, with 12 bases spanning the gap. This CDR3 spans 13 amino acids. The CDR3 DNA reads TGTGCCAGCAGTTTGAACAGTTTAGGTGGCTACACCTTC. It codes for CASSLNSLGGYTF.

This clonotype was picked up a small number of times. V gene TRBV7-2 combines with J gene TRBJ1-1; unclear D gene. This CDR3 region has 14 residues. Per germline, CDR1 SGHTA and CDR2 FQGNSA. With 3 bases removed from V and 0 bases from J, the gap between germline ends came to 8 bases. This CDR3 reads CASSLGRLNTEAFF. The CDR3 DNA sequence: TGTGCCAGCAGCTTGGGCAGGTTGAACACTGAAGCTTTCTTT. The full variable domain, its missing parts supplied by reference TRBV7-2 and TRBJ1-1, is GAGVSQSPSNKVTEKGKDVELRCDPISGHTALYWYRQSLGQGLEFLIYFQGNSAPDKSGLPSDRFSAERTGGSVSTLTIQRTQQEDSAVYLCASSLGRLNTEAFFGQGTRLTVV.

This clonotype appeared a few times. As DNA, the CDR3 is TGTGCCAGTCTTCACAGGGGGCCCTACGAGCAGTACTTC. It codes for CASLHRGPYEQYF. This chain uses TRBV5-8 with TRBJ2-7; TRBD1 matches 9 bases. Germline CDR1 SGHTS, CDR2 YDEGEE. The CDR3 runs to 13 residues. Unmatched junction bases numbered 5, after V lost 8 bases and J lost 2 bases.

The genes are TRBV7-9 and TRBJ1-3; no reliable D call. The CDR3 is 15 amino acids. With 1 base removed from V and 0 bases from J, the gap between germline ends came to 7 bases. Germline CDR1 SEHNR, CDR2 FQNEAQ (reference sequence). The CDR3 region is CASSLDFNSGNTIYF. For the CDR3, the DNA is TGTGCCAGCAGCTTAGACTTCAACTCTGGAAACACCATATATTTT.

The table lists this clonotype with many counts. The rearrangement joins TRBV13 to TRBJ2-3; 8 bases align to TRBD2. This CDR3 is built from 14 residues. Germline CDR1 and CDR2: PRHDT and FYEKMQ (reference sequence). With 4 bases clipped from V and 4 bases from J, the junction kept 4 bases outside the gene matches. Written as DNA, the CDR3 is TGTGCCAGCAGCTCAGGGACTAGTCCAGATACGCAGTATTTT. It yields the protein CASSSGTSPDTQYF.

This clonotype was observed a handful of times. The CDR3 nucleotides are TGTGCCACCAGTGAATATAGCGGGGGGGCGAACAATGAGCAGTTCTTC. It is translated as CATSEYSGGANNEQFF. V usage is TRBV24-1 and J usage is TRBJ2-1, with 11 bases identical to TRBD2. The V and J ends lost 4 bases and 5 bases, in that order; junction bases with no gene match: 6. The CDR3 is 16 amino acids. Germline V gene sequence: CDR1 KGHDR, CDR2 SFDVKD.

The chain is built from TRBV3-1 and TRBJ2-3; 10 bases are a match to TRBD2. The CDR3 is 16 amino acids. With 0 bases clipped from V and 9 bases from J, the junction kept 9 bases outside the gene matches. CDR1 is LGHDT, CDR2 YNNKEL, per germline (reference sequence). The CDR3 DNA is TGTGCCAGCAGCCAAGAAACTGCTAGCGGGAGTCGAACGCAGTATTTT. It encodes CASSQETASGSRTQYF.

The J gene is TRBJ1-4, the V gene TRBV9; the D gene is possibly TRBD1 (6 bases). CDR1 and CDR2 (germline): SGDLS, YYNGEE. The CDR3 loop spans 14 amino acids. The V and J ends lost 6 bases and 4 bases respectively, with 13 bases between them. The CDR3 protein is CASTPSGVNEKLFF. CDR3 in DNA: TGTGCCAGCACCCCGTCAGGGGTTAATGAAAAACTGTTTTTT.

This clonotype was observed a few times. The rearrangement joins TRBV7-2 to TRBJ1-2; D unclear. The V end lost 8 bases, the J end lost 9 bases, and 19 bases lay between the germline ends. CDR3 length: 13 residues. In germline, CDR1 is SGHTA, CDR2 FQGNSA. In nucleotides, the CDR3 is TGTGCCAGCGCGACCTCCCGGGAGTTTAGCTACACCTTC. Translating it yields CASATSREFSYTF.

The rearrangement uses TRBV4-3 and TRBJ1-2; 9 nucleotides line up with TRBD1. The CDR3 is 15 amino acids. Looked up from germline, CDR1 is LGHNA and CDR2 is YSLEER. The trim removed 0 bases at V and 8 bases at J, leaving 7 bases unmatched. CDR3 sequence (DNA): TGCGCCAGCAGCCAAGACCAACAGGGGGCACGGGGCTACACCTTC. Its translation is CASSQDQQGARGYTF.

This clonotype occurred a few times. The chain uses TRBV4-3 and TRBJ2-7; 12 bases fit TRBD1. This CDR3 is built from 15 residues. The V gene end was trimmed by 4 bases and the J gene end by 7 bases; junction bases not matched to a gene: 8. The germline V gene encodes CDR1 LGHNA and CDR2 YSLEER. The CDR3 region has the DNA TGCGCCAGCAGCCTTTCCGGGACAGGGGGCGTTGAGCAGTACTTC. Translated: CASSLSGTGGVEQYF.

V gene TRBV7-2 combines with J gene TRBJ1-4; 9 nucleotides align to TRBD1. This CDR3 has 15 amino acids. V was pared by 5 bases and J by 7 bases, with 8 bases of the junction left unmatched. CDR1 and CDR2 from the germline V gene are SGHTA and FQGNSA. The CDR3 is CASSPWGQGVEKLFF. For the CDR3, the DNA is TGTGCCAGCAGCCCCTGGGGACAGGGTGTTGAAAAACTGTTTTTT. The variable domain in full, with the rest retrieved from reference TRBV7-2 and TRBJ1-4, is GAGVSQSPSNKVTEKGKDVELRCDPISGHTALYWYRQSLGQGLEFLIYFQGNSAPDKSGLPSDRFSAERTGGSVSTLTIQRTQQEDSAVYLCASSPWGQGVEKLFFGSGTQLSVL.

CDR3 nucleotide sequence: TGCAGCGGGGGTCGACAGGAAGAGACCCAGTACTTC. It is translated as CSGGRQEETQYF. The chain combines TRBV29-1 with TRBJ2-5, with a tentative D call TRBD1 (6 bases). Trimming shortened V by 7 bases and J by 3 bases, and 12 bases separated the two germline ends. The germline CDR1 and CDR2 sequences are SQVTM and ANQGSEA. This CDR3 spans 12 amino acids. Looking up the rest from reference TRBV29-1 and TRBJ2-5 gives the full variable domain: SAVISQKPSRDICQRGTSLTIQCQVDSQVTMMFWYRQQPGQSLTLIATANQGSEATYESGFVIDKFPISRPNLTFSTLTVSNMSPEDSSIYLCSGGRQEETQYFGPGTRLLVL.

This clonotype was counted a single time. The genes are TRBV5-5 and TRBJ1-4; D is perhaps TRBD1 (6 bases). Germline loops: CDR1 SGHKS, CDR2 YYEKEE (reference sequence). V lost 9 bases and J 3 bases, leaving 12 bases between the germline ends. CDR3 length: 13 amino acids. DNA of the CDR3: TGTGCCACCGGGGACAATTCTAATGAAAAACTGTTTTTT. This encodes CATGDNSNEKLFF.

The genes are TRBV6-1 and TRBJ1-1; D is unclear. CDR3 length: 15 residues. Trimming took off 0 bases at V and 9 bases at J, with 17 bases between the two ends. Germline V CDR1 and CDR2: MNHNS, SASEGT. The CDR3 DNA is TGTGCCAGCAGTGAAGCTATTAAGGAGTTGGGTAAAGCTTTCTTT. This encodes CASSEAIKELGKAFF.

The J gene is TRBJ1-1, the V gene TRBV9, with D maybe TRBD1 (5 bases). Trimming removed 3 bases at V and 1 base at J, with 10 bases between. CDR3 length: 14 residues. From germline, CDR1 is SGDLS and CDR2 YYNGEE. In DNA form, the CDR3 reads TGTGCCAGCAGCGCCGAGACAGCGAACACTGAAGCTTTCTTT. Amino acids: CASSAETANTEAFF.

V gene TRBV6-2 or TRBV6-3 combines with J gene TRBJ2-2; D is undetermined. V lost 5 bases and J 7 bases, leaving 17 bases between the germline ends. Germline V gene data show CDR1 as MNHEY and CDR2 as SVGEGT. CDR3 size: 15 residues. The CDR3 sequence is CASSTGSSWVGELFF. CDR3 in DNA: TGTGCCAGCAGTACCGGGTCCTCGTGGGTCGGGGAGCTGTTTTTT.

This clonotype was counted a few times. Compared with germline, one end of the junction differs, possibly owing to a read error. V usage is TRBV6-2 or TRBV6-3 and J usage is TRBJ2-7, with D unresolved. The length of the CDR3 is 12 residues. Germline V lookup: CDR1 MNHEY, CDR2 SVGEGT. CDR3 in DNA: TGTGCCAGCAGGTACTGGACCTACGAGCAGTACTTC. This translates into CASRYWTYEQYF.

The CDR3 DNA reads as TGTGCCAGCATAGTTTTGCTCCATAGAACCCAGCATTTT. Residues: CASIVLLHRTQHF. The gene calls are TRBV28 and TRBJ1-5; D unresolved. The CDR3 runs to 13 residues. The germline gives CDR1 MDHEN, CDR2 SYDVKM. The V gene lost 7 bases and the J gene lost 11 bases, with 18 bases spanning the gap.

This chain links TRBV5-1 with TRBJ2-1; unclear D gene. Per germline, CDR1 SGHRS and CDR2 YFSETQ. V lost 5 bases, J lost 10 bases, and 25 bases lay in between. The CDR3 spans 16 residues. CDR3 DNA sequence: TGCGCCAGCAGGGCCTCCGCGCCAGGATATTTCTACGAGCAGTTCTTC. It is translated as CASRASAPGYFYEQFF.

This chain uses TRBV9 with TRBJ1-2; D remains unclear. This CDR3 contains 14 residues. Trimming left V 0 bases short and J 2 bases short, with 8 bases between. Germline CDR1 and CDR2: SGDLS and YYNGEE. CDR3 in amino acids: CASSVDLGNYGYTF. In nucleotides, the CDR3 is TGTGCCAGCAGCGTAGATTTGGGGAACTATGGCTACACCTTC.

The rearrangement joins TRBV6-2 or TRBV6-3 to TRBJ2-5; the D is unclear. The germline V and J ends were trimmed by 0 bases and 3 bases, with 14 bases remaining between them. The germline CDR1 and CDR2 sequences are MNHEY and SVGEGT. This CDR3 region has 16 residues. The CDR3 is CASSYSNRQVEETQYF. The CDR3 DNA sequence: TGTGCCAGCAGTTACTCGAATCGGCAGGTAGAAGAGACCCAGTACTTC.

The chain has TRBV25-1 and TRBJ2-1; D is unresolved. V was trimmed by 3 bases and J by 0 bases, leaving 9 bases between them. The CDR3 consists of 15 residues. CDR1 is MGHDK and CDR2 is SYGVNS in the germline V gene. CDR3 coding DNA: TGTGCCAGCAGTGATACAAGGAGCTCCTACAATGAGCAGTTCTTC. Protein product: CASSDTRSSYNEQFF.

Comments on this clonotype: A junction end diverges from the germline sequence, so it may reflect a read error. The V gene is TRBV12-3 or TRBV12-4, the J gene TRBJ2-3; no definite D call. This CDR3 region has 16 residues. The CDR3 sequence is CASSLEGNLDTDMQYF. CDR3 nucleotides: TGTGCCAGCAGCCTGGAAGGTAATTTAGACACAGATATGCAGTATTTT.